These 21 T cell receptor beta chains share one sample of origin, sequenced in a study of tumor-infiltrating lymphocytes in primary liver carcinoma. cDNA specific to TCR beta was made from approximately 0.55 ug of total RNA, with a constant-region primer employed for priming. Three nested multiplex PCR rounds, a slightly modified ARM-PCR method, built the TCR beta libraries. Rounds one and two of PCR, each of about 10 cycles, were primed with TRBV1-TRBV30 forward primers and a C-beta reverse primer. TCRdb itself ran the multiplex PCR reads through MiXCR, one entry per CDR3 protein. The sample lists around 330,000 distinct CDR3 sequences, 58% occurring once. They got blood RNA out of unsorted whole blood and also pulled out germline DNA. Sequenced sample: peripheral blood. Receptor source: a woman aged 25 to 39 with primary liver carcinoma and hepatitis B virus infection.

Concerning this clonotype itself: The junction differs from germline at one of its ends, possibly a read error. This chain joins TRBV6-1 and TRBJ2-2; D might be TRBD2 (5 bases). From germline, CDR1 is MNHNS and CDR2 SASEGT. The CDR3 covers 19 residues. Here the CDR3 reads CASSETLPGGAVNTGELFF. CDR3 sequence (DNA): TGTGCCAGCAGTGAAACCCTTCCCGGTGGCGCCGTGAACACCGGGGAACTGTTTTTT.

As regards this clonotype: A read error may be the cause here, since a much bigger clone is one base away. CDR3 DNA: TGCAGCGTAAGGGAACGGGGCACCGGGGAGATGTTTTTT. Its translation: CSVRERGTGEMFF. The chain links TRBV29-1 to TRBJ2-2; D may match TRBD1 or TRBD2 (5 bases each). CDR1 is SQVTM, CDR2 ANQGSEA, per germline. The CDR3 totals 13 residues.

About this clonotype: Being one base from a much bigger clone, this may be a read error. This rearrangement joins TRBV29-1 to TRBJ2-1, with 7 bases identical to TRBD2. The CDR3 runs to 15 residues. Germline CDR1 and CDR2: SQVTM and ANQGSEA. With 6 bases clipped from V and 6 bases from J, the junction kept 14 bases outside the gene matches. The CDR3: CSVASAGGRLNEQFF. The CDR3 nucleotides are TGCAGCGTCGCGTCCGCTGGCGGGAGACTCAATGAGCAGTTCTTC.

This clonotype was picked up many times. V and J are TRBV6-2 or TRBV6-3 and TRBJ2-3, with 7 bases that match TRBD2. The CDR3 length is 16 residues. Per the germline V gene, CDR1 is MNHEY and CDR2 is SVGEGT. The trim removed 4 bases at V and 0 bases at J, leaving 7 bases unmatched. The CDR3 loop is CASSWILAASTDTQYF. The CDR3 DNA is TGTGCCAGCAGTTGGATCCTAGCGGCTAGCACAGATACGCAGTATTTT.

With respect to this clonotype: A much larger clone lies a single base off, so this may be a read error. The chain uses TRBV12-3 or TRBV12-4 and TRBJ1-5; possible D gene TRBD1, 5 bases. The CDR3 has 16 amino acids. The CDR3 here is CASSYSGLTYNRPQHF. The CDR3 region has the DNA TGTGCCAGCAGTTACTCGGGACTGACCTACAATCGGCCCCAGCATTTT.

The table lists this clonotype with many counts. The chain is built from TRBV5-6 and TRBJ2-1, with D perhaps given as TRBD1 or TRBD2 (5 bases each). Trimming pared 4 bases from V and 0 bases from J, leaving 11 bases between. This CDR3 contains 15 residues. Germline loops: CDR1 SGHDT, CDR2 YYEEEE. CDR3 nucleotides: TGTGCCAGCAGCCTGGGGGTCTACTCCTACAATGAGCAGTTCTTC. Protein product: CASSLGVYSYNEQFF.

This clonotype was counted once. A much larger clone is a single base away; this may be a read error. In nucleotides, the CDR3 is TGCAGCGTCGGGACAGTGATGAACACCGGGGAGCTGTTTTTT. Translating it yields CSVGTVMNTGELFF. This chain connects TRBV29-1 to TRBJ2-2; 7 positions agree with TRBD1. The V segment lost 6 bases and the J segment 1 base; nucleotides outside the gene matches: 5. The V gene's germline CDR1 is SQVTM and CDR2 ANQGSEA. CDR3 length: 14 amino acids.

This clonotype was seen repeatedly, ten times or more. The chain joins TRBV11-2 to TRBJ2-1; 9 nucleotides agree with TRBD2. Germline values: CDR1 SGHAT, CDR2 FQNNGV. V lost 5 bases, J lost 7 bases, and 12 bases stayed unmatched. This CDR3 contains 16 residues. In DNA, the CDR3 is TGTGCCAGCAGCAGAGAGCCGGGACTAGCCCCAAATGAGCAGTTCTTC. Translated, it gives CASSREPGLAPNEQFF.

Note on this clonotype: Possible read error: a much larger clone is one base away. The rearrangement joins TRBV4-1 to TRBJ2-2, with unresolved D. The CDR3 sequence is 13 residues long. Deletions cut 6 bases from V and 10 bases from J, with 15 bases between. The germline CDR1 and CDR2 sequences are MGHRA and YSYEKL. The CDR3 here is CASRSSLAVELFF. The CDR3 region has the DNA TGCGCCAGCAGGAGCTCTTTGGCCGTGGAGCTGTTTTTT.

A word on this clonotype: An end of the junction does not agree with germline; a read error may underlie this. The chain carries TRBV30 and TRBJ2-3; 11 nucleotides line up with TRBD2. CDR3 length: 18 amino acids. CDR1 GTSNPN and CDR2 SVGIG come from the germline V gene (reference sequence). For the CDR3, the DNA is TGTGCCTGGAGTGTACTGCGGGCTAGCGGGAGGACCGCAGATACGCAATATTTT. This gives the protein CAWSVLRASGRTADTQYF.

A word on this clonotype: Possible read error: a much larger clone is one base away. The rearrangement uses TRBV29-1 and TRBJ2-7; a weak D match, TRBD1 (6 bases). The V and J ends lost 4 bases and 4 bases respectively, with 14 bases between them. The CDR3 covers 13 residues. CDR1 is SQVTM, CDR2 ANQGSEA, per germline. CDR3 residues: CSVVAPDSYEQYF. CDR3 coding DNA: TGCAGCGTTGTAGCACCGGACAGTTACGAGCAGTACTTC.

This clonotype has at least ten counts. This sequence joins TRBV28 and TRBJ2-5; D is undetermined. Germline V gives CDR1 MDHEN, CDR2 SYDVKM. V lost 6 bases and J lost 5, with 7 bases in between. The CDR3 is 11 residues long. CDR3 sequence reads: CASSLGETQYF. The CDR3 DNA reads TGTGCCAGCAGCTTGGGGGAGACCCAGTACTTC.

This chain uses TRBV4-3 with TRBJ1-2; D gene uncertain. CDR1 and CDR2 (germline): LGHNA, YSLEER. V shed 1 base and J shed 3 bases, with 6 bases lying between them. The CDR3 spans 13 residues. CDR3 protein: CASSQGPDYGYTF. As DNA, the CDR3 is TGCGCCAGCAGCCAAGGGCCGGACTATGGCTACACCTTC.

This clonotype was seen a single time. Possible read error: a much larger clone is one base away. The conserved phenylalanine or tryptophan normally closing the CDR3 is absent here, so this likely arose from a read error. This rearrangement joins TRBV29-1 to TRBJ2-2, with D unclear. This CDR3 is built from 11 residues. V shed 4 bases and J shed 6 bases, with 6 bases lying between them. The germline gives CDR1 SQVTM, CDR2 ANQGSEA. CDR3 DNA: TGCAGCGTTGCAGGCGCCGGGGAGCTGTTTCTT. It translates to CSVAGAGELFL.

About this clonotype itself: One junction end disagrees with the germline gene, perhaps due to a read error. The genes are TRBV13 and TRBJ2-2; D remains unclear. Germline V gives CDR1 PRHDT, CDR2 FYEKMQ (reference sequence). The CDR3 runs to 13 residues. In DNA form, the CDR3 reads TGTGCCAGCAGCTCCAGAAACACCAGGGAGCTGTTTTTT. The encoded protein is CASSSRNTRELFF.

This clonotype was observed a handful of times. The rearrangement uses TRBV6-1 and TRBJ1-1; no clear D gene. The CDR3 runs to 13 residues. Deletions cut 4 bases from V and 1 base from J, with 7 bases between. Germline V gene lookup returns CDR1 MNHNS and CDR2 SASEGT. CDR3: CASSAKANTEAFF. The CDR3 nucleotides are TGTGCCAGCAGTGCGAAAGCGAACACTGAAGCTTTCTTT.

The chain employs TRBV6-5 and TRBJ2-1; 7 nucleotides match TRBD2. Germline V gene data show CDR1 as MNHEY and CDR2 as SVGAGI. The CDR3 extends over 13 amino acids. J gave up 11 bases and V 5 bases, and 9 bases lay outside the gene matches. The CDR3 spells CASSEYGTKQQFF. CDR3 DNA: TGTGCCAGCAGTGAATACGGGACTAAGCAGCAGTTCTTC.

This chain uses TRBV4-1 with TRBJ2-1; D is ambiguous. The V and J ends lost 1 base and 2 bases respectively, with 9 bases between them. The CDR3 has 15 amino acids. Germline CDR1 and CDR2: MGHRA and YSYEKL. This chain's CDR3 is CASSQGEKTYNEQFF. CDR3 in DNA: TGCGCCAGCAGCCAAGGAGAGAAGACCTACAATGAGCAGTTCTTC.

V gene TRBV6-2 or TRBV6-3 combines with J gene TRBJ2-1; D gene uncertain. Trimming shortened V by 3 bases and J by 4 bases, and 13 bases separated the two germline ends. The CDR3 is made up of 15 amino acids. Germline CDR1 is MNHEY and CDR2 is SVGEGT. The CDR3 is CASSYRTSHYNEQFF. The CDR3 bases are TGTGCCAGCAGTTATCGCACGTCCCATTACAATGAGCAGTTCTTC.

For this clonotype: Just one base apart from a much larger clone, this may be a read error. The chain has TRBV6-1 and TRBJ2-1; the match to TRBD2 covers 8 bases. The length of the CDR3 is 15 residues. Germline V gene lookup returns CDR1 MNHNS and CDR2 SASEGT. The DNA of the CDR3 is TGTGTCAGCAGTGAGCCGGGACTAGTCGGCCATGAGCAGTTCTTC. Its translation is CVSSEPGLVGHEQFF.

Note on this clonotype: Relative to the germline gene, one junction end is altered; a read error may explain this. The chain combines TRBV11-3 with TRBJ2-1, with D unresolved. Germline V gene lookup returns CDR1 SGHNT and CDR2 YENEEA. The CDR3 runs to 16 residues. CDR3 nucleotide sequence: TGTGCCAGGAGCTTAGGTGCTAGTGGGGTATACGATGAGCAGTTCTTC. Translated: CARSLGASGVYDEQFF.